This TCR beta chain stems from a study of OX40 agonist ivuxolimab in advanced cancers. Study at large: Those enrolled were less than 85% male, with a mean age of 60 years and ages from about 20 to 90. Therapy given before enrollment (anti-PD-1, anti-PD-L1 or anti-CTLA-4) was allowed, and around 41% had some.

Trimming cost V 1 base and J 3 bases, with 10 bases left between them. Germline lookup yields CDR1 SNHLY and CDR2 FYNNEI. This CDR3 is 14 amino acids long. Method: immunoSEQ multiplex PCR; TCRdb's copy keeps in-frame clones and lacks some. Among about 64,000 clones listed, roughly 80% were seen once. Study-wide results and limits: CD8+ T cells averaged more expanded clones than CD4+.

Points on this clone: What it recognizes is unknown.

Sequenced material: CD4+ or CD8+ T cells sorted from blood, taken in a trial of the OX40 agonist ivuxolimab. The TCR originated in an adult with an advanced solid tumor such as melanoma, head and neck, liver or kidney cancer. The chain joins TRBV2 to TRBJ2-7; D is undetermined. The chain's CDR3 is CASSEDGLSYEQYF. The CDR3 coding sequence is TGTGCCAGCAGTGAAGACGGTCTCAGCTACGAGCAGTACTTC. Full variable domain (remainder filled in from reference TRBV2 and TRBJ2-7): EPEVTQTPSHQVTQMGQEVILRCVPISNHLYFYWYRQILGQKVEFLVSFYNNEISEKSEIFDDQFSVERPDGSNFTLKIRSTKLEDSAMYFCASSEDGLSYEQYFGPGTRLTVT.